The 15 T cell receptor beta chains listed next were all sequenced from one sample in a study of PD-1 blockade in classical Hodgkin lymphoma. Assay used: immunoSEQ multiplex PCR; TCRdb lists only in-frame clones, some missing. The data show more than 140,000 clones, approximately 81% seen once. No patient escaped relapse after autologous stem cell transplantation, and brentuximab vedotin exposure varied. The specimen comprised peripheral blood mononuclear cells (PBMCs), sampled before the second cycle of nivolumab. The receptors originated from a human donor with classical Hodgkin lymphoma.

The CDR3: CASSLGSESSYEQYF. The CDR3 nucleotides are TGTGCCAGCAGCTTGGGGTCAGAGAGCTCCTACGAGCAGTACTTC. The chain joins TRBV5-4 to TRBJ2-7; D not resolved. The CDR3 covers 15 residues. Trimming pared 0 bases from V and 0 bases from J, leaving 10 bases between. The germline gives CDR1 SGHNT, CDR2 YYREEE (reference sequence).

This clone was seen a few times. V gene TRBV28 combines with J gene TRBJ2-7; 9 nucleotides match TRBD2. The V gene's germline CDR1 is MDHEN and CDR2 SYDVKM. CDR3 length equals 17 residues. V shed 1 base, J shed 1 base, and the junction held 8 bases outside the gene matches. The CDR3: CASSLSLGAGGSYEQYF. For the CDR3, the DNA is TGTGCCAGCAGTTTATCCCTAGGGGCGGGAGGGTCCTACGAGCAGTACTTC.

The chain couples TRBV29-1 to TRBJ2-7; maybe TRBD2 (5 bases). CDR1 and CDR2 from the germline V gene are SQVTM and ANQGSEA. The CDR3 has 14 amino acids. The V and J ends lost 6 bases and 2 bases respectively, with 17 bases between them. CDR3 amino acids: CSVGIRDRTYEQYF. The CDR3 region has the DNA TGCAGCGTAGGAATCCGGGATAGGACCTACGAGCAGTACTTC.

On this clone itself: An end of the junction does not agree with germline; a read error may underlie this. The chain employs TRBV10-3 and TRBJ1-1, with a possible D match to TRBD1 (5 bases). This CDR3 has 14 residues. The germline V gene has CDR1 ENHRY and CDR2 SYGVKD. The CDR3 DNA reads TGTGCCAGCAGTTTTTCCCAGGGCTACACTGAAGCTTTCTTT. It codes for CASSFSQGYTEAFF.

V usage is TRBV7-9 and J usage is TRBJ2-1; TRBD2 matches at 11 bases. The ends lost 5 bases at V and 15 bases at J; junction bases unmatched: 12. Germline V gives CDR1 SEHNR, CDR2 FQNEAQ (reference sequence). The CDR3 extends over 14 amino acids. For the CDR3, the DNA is TGTGCCAGCAGCCCTATCACTAGCGGGGGACGGTCGTTCTTC. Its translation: CASSPITSGGRSFF.

This CDR3 reads CASSFGGAKNIQYF. The DNA for the CDR3 is TGTGCCAGCAGTTTCGGGGGGGCCAAAAACATTCAGTACTTC. The chain carries TRBV5-6 and TRBJ2-4; 7 positions agree with TRBD2. The V and J ends lost 5 bases and 1 base, in that order; junction bases with no gene match: 3. This CDR3 has 14 residues. Germline V gene data show CDR1 as SGHDT and CDR2 as YYEEEE. Full variable domain (rest looked up from reference TRBV5-6 and TRBJ2-4): DAGVTQSPTHLIKTRGQQVTLRCSPKSGHDTVSWYQQALGQGPQFIFQYYEEEERQRGNFPDRFSGHQFPNYSSELNVNALLLGDSALYLCASSFGGAKNIQYFGAGTRLSVL.

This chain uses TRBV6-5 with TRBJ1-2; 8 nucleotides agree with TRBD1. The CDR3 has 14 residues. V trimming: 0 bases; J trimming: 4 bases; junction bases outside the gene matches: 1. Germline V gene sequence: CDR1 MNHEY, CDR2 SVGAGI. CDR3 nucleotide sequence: TGTGCCAGCAGTTACTCGACAGGGGCCTATGGCTACACCTTC. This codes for CASSYSTGAYGYTF.

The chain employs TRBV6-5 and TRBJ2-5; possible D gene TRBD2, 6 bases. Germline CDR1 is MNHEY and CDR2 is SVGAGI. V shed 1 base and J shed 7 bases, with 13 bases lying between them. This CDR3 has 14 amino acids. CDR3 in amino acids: CASSYFGRGRTQYF. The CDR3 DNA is TGTGCCAGCAGTTACTTTGGGCGGGGTCGGACCCAGTACTTC.

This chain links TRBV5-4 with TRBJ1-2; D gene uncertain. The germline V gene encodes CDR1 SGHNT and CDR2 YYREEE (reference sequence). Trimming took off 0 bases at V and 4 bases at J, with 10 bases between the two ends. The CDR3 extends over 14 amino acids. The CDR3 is CASSLETALYGYTF. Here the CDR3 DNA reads TGTGCCAGCAGCTTGGAAACAGCTCTCTATGGCTACACCTTC.

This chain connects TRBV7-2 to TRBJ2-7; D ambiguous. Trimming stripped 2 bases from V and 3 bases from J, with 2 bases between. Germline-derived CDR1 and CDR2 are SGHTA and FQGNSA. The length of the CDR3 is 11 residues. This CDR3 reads CASSLIYEQYF. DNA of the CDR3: TGTGCCAGCAGCTTAATCTACGAGCAGTACTTC.

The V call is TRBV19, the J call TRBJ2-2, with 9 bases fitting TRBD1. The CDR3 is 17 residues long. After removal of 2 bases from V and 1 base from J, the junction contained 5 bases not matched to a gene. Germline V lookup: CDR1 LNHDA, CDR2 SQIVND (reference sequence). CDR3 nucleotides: TGTGCCAGTAGTATAAACAGGGGGCTTAAGAACACCGGGGAGCTGTTTTTT. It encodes CASSINRGLKNTGELFF.

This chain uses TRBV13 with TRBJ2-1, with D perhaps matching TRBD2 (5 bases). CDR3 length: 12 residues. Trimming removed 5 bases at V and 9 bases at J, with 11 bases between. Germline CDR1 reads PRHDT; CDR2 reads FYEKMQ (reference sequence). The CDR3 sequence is CASSARAVEQFF. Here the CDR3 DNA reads TGTGCCAGCAGCGCGAGGGCGGTTGAGCAGTTCTTC.

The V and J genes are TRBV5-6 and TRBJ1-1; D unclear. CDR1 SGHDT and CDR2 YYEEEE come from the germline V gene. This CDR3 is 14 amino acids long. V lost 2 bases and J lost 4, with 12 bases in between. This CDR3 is CASSFWGAVTEAFF. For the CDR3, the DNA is TGTGCCAGCAGCTTTTGGGGAGCTGTCACTGAAGCTTTCTTT.

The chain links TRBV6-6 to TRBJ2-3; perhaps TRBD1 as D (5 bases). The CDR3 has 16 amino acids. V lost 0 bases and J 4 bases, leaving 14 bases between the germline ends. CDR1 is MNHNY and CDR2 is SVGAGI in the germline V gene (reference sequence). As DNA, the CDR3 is TGTGCCAGCAGTTACTCGAGTGCAGCCAGGGCAGATACGCAGTATTTT. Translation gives CASSYSSAARADTQYF.

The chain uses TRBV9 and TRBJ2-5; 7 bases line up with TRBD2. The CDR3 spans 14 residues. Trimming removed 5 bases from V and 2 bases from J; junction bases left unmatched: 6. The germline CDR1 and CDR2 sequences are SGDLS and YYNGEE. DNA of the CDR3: TGTGCCAGCAGAAAACCGGGACTACAAGAGACCCAGTACTTC. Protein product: CASRKPGLQETQYF.